This is a list of T cell receptor beta chains from one sample in a study of long-term antiretroviral therapy in people with HIV. Some clones are missing from TCRdb's copy, which holds only in-frame ones; the method was immunoSEQ multiplex PCR. Of about 12,000 clones in the sample, about 85% were seen once. This sample comprised unsorted PBMCs, obtained 2.1 years after starting antiretroviral therapy. These receptor sequences come from a woman in her thirties or forties with HIV. Both conserved end residues are trimmed from each CDR3.

CDR3 protein	V gene	J gene
SVEGFPDTQY	TRBV29-1	TRBJ2-3
ASSVDGFSNTEAF	TRBV9	TRBJ1-1
ASRASHGYT	TRBV2	TRBJ1-2
ASSYTRGSGNTIY	TRBV18	TRBJ1-3
ASQTGPGDGYT	TRBV30	TRBJ1-2
AISELVSTGELF	TRBV10-3	TRBJ2-2
AWSAVRETQY	TRBV30	TRBJ2-5
AISGDSNNSPLH	TRBV10-3	TRBJ1-6
ASSPGDRGLKRYT	TRBV18	TRBJ1-2
ASSYSAIASSGYT	TRBV6-5	TRBJ1-2
ASSLQGPGFYGYT	TRBV7-2	TRBJ1-2